This T cell receptor (beta chain) is drawn from a study of T-cell reconstitution after alpha-beta-depleted transplantation in children. At least ten counts were recorded for this clonotype. Germline V gives CDR1 MNHNS, CDR2 SASEGT. There are 13 residues in the CDR3. V lost 5 bases and J 2 bases, leaving 9 bases between the germline ends. Preparation of the TCRbeta library used unique molecular identifiers. TCRdb re-called the PCR reads through MiXCR, storing one row per CDR3 protein. Here the sample spans around 600,000 distinct CDR3 sequences, about 15% being singletons. The V and J genes are TRBV6-1 and TRBJ2-5, with D maybe TRBD1 (5 bases). The input for sequencing was PBMCs from the stem cell graft donor, taken from the stem cell graft. This receptor was obtained from a human donor who donated a stem cell graft to a child with acute myeloid leukemia. The CDR3 region is CASSKGHQETQYF. The DNA for the CDR3 is TGTGCCAGCAGTAAAGGACATCAAGAGACCCAGTACTTC.